There are many counts of the clone carrying this T cell receptor beta chain. The antigen remains unidentified. Patients aged 18 to 65 had newly diagnosed hyperthyroidism lasting under 2 months. Diagnostic assessment was based on clinical symptoms, serum thyroxine and TRAb, thyroid ultrasound and orbital computed tomography. The J segment lost 7 bases and the V segment lost 5 bases, leaving 16 bases of the junction unmatched. The CDR3 covers 16 residues. From germline, CDR1 is SGHTA and CDR2 FQGTGA. The data derive from a study of T cells in Graves' hyperthyroidism and ophthalmopathy. Points from the study as a whole: Before onset, ophthalmopathy was predicted by the model a median around 6.5 months earlier. Appearing also in blood were most of the thyroid clonotypes expanded above 0.001.

Amplification of TCR beta CDR3 regions was performed using RNA transcripts as template. HTBI primers were used for first-round RT-PCR of the TCR CDR3. TCRdb re-analysed the multiplex PCR reads in MiXCR, keeping a single row per CDR3 protein. Of about 480,000 distinct CDR3 sequences detected, approximately 14% appear once; the ten largest clones hold 17%. The V gene is TRBV7-3, the J gene TRBJ1-2; 7 nucleotides line up with TRBD1. Sequencing was done on a sample of blood. The sequence was collected from a young woman with Graves' hyperthyroidism. In nucleotides, the CDR3 is TGTGCCAGCAGCCCAAGCCCTTCGACAGGGAACGGTGGCTACACCTTC. This translates into CASSPSPSTGNGGYTF.